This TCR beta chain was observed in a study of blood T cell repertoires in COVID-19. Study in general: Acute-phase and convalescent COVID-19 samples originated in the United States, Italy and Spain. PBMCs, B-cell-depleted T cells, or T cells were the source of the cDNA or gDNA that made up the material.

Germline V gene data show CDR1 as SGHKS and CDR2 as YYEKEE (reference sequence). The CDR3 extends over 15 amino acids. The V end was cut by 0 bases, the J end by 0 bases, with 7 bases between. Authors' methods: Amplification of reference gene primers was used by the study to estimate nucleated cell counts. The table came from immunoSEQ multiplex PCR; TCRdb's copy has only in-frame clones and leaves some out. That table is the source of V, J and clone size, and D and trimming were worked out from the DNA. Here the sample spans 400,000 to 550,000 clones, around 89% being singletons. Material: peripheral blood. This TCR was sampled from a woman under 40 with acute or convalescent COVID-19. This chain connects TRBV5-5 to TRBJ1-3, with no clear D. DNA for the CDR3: TGTGCCAGCAGCTTGGGGGCCCTCTCTGGAAACACCATATATTTT. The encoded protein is CASSLGALSGNTIYF.